The 24 T cell receptor beta chains below all came from one sample that was sequenced in a study of beta chain features in type 1 diabetes. The entirety of the isolated RNA underwent reverse transcription, so expressed TCRB transcripts were sequenced. Method: immunoSEQ multiplex PCR; TCRdb's copy keeps in-frame clones and lacks some. The sample includes around 250,000 clones, over 11% of them seen just once. Study results and caveats: TCRB CDR3s from Type 1 diabetes patients were moderately but significantly shorter in all four CD4+ subsets.

For these TCRs, the target antigens are not known. The sample consisted of naive CD4+ T cells from blood. These receptors all come from a man aged 25-45 years with type 1 diabetes.

This chain connects TRBV29-1 to TRBJ1-2; D remains unclear. The CDR3 totals 9 residues. CDR1 is SQVTM, CDR2 ANQGSEA, per germline. The CDR3 is CNSGYGYTF. CDR3 in DNA: TGCAACTCTGGCTATGGCTACACCTTC.

The rearrangement uses TRBV27 and TRBJ2-3, with 11 positions matching TRBD2. The J segment lost 2 bases and the V segment lost 3 bases, leaving 7 bases of the junction unmatched. Looked up from germline, CDR1 is MNHEY and CDR2 is SMNVEV (reference sequence). This CDR3 has 17 amino acids. For the CDR3, the DNA is TGTGCCAGCAGTTTCATCCCTAGCGGGGGGTTCACAGATACGCAGTATTTT. Translation: CASSFIPSGGFTDTQYF.

The chain uses TRBV6-1 and TRBJ2-5; TRBD1 agrees at 9 bases. The germline V gene encodes CDR1 MNHNS and CDR2 SASEGT. This CDR3 has 15 residues. With 6 bases clipped from V and 5 bases from J, the junction kept 10 bases outside the gene matches. The CDR3 DNA follows: TGTGCCAGCAGGAACCGGACAGGGGCGTGGGAGACCCAGTACTTC. Its protein is CASRNRTGAWETQYF.

The V call is TRBV9, the J call TRBJ1-3; D not resolved. Per the germline V gene, CDR1 is SGDLS and CDR2 is YYNGEE. This CDR3 has 15 amino acids. Trimming took 4 bases from V and 2 from J, leaving 13 bases between them. The CDR3: CASSPQAGAGNTIYF. CDR3 bases: TGTGCCAGCAGCCCCCAGGCAGGCGCTGGAAACACCATATATTTT. Using reference TRBV9 and TRBJ1-3 for the parts outside the CDR3, the full variable domain is DSGVTQTPKHLITATGQRVTLRCSPRSGDLSVYWYQQSLDQGLQFLIQYYNGEERAKGNILERFSAQQFPDLHSELNLSSLELGDSALYFCASSPQAGAGNTIYFGEGSWLTVV.

The chain links TRBV6-5 to TRBJ1-5, with TRBD1 identical over 8 bases. J gave up 7 bases and V 10 bases, and 9 bases lay outside the gene matches. This CDR3 has 13 residues. The germline V gene encodes CDR1 MNHEY and CDR2 SVGAGI. Here the CDR3 reads CATRGTGGQPQHF. In DNA form, the CDR3 reads TGTGCCACCCGGGGGACAGGCGGCCAGCCCCAGCATTTT.

This chain uses TRBV7-9 with TRBJ2-7; TRBD2 might be the D (6 bases). The CDR3 consists of 15 residues. With 7 bases removed from V and 0 bases from J, the gap between germline ends came to 16 bases. CDR1 SEHNR and CDR2 FQNEAQ come from the germline V gene (reference sequence). The CDR3: CASTKRATPSYEQYF. The CDR3 DNA sequence: TGTGCCAGCACGAAGCGGGCCACCCCCTCCTACGAGCAGTACTTC.

In the case of this clone: This specimen includes other DNA sequences encoding the same CDR3. V and J are TRBV11-2 and TRBJ2-7, with a possible D match to TRBD1 (6 bases). The CDR3 has 13 amino acids. V shed 1 base and J shed 3 bases, with 7 bases lying between them. Germline V gene lookup returns CDR1 SGHAT and CDR2 FQNNGV. The CDR3 loop reads CASSLVRGYEQYF. CDR3 bases: TGTGCCAGCAGCTTAGTCAGGGGCTACGAGCAGTACTTC.

The chain uses TRBV29-1 and TRBJ2-3, with 8 bases that match TRBD2. The CDR3 loop spans 15 amino acids. The junction had 6 bases not matched to a gene; V was cut back by 2 bases and J by 2 bases. Germline loops: CDR1 SQVTM, CDR2 ANQGSEA. The CDR3 DNA is TGCAGCGTTGAATCGGCGGGAGGCCTCACAGATACGCAGTATTTT. Its protein product is CSVESAGGLTDTQYF.

The chain combines TRBV6-5 with TRBJ1-4; D may be TRBD1 (6 bases). The germline gives CDR1 MNHEY, CDR2 SVGAGI. The CDR3 runs to 15 residues. V shed 6 bases and J shed 5 bases, with 16 bases lying between them. The CDR3 spells CASRLLGGGNEKLFF. Here the CDR3 DNA reads TGTGCCAGCAGGCTTCTAGGGGGGGGAAATGAAAAACTGTTTTTT.

The chain joins TRBV19 to TRBJ2-1; 8 nucleotides match TRBD1. The CDR3 covers 15 residues. V trimming: 6 bases; J trimming: 0 bases; junction bases outside the gene matches: 4. From germline, CDR1 is LNHDA and CDR2 SQIVND (reference sequence). CDR3 region: CASRTGVSSYNEQFF. CDR3 DNA sequence: TGTGCCAGTAGGACAGGGGTGAGCTCCTACAATGAGCAGTTCTTC.

The rearrangement joins TRBV6-5 to TRBJ2-7; 9 bases are shared with TRBD2. Germline trimming cut 6 bases from V and 2 bases from J; bases unmatched to any gene: 8. The CDR3 is 15 residues long. From germline, CDR1 is MNHEY and CDR2 SVGAGI. The CDR3 loop reads CASRVPSGTAYEQYF. The CDR3 DNA reads as TGTGCCAGCAGAGTACCTAGCGGGACTGCCTACGAGCAGTACTTC.

The gene calls are TRBV7-9 and TRBJ1-6; D is undetermined. This CDR3 has 16 amino acids. Germline-derived CDR1 and CDR2 are SEHNR and FQNEAQ (reference sequence). V was trimmed by 2 bases and J by 0 bases, leaving 8 bases between them. DNA of the CDR3: TGTGCCAGCAGCTTAACCATCAGCTCCTATAATTCACCCCTCCACTTT. Amino acids: CASSLTISSYNSPLHF.

This clone was counted only a few times. The V and J genes are TRBV6-5 and TRBJ1-1, with a tentative D call TRBD1 (6 bases). CDR1 MNHEY and CDR2 SVGAGI come from the germline V gene. The CDR3 runs 15 residues. V was cut by 5 bases and J by 0 bases, with 13 bases left in between. The CDR3 DNA sequence: TGTGCCAGCAGTGTCCGGACAGCTGTGAACACTGAAGCTTTCTTT. This sequence encodes CASSVRTAVNTEAFF.

This clone was detected a few times. J is TRBJ2-1 and V is TRBV14; 11 positions agree with TRBD2. The germline V gene has CDR1 SGHDN and CDR2 FVKESK. Trimming at V came to 2 bases and at J to 6 bases, leaving 3 bases not matched to a gene. The CDR3 covers 15 residues. The CDR3 sequence is CASSQQGTSGNEQFF. The CDR3 DNA sequence: TGTGCCAGCAGCCAACAAGGGACTAGCGGCAATGAGCAGTTCTTC.

The V call is TRBV4-1, the J call TRBJ1-5; 10 nucleotides match TRBD1. Germline assignment: CDR1 MGHRA and CDR2 YSYEKL. Trimming at V came to 2 bases and at J to 9 bases, leaving 7 bases not matched to a gene. CDR3 length: 15 residues. The CDR3 reads CASSQPGQGMGPQHF. For the CDR3, the DNA is TGCGCCAGCAGCCAACCGGGACAGGGGATGGGGCCCCAGCATTTT.

The rearrangement joins TRBV6-5 to TRBJ1-4, with D unclear. This CDR3 has 13 residues. Germline-derived CDR1 and CDR2 are MNHEY and SVGAGI. V was cut by 5 bases and J by 5 bases, with 9 bases left in between. CDR3 sequence: CASSAGNNEKLFF. CDR3 sequence (DNA): TGTGCCAGCAGTGCGGGAAACAATGAAAAACTGTTTTTT.

This clone occurred a few times. The V gene is TRBV27, the J gene TRBJ1-2; TRBD1 might be the D (6 bases). Germline V lookup: CDR1 MNHEY, CDR2 SMNVEV (reference sequence). This CDR3 has 13 residues. Trimming took 0 bases from V and 8 from J, leaving 10 bases between them. CDR3 sequence: CASSLSGGRGYTF. The CDR3 DNA sequence: TGTGCCAGCAGTTTATCAGGGGGTCGCGGCTACACCTTC.

The chain uses TRBV6-5 and TRBJ2-5; 10 bases agree with TRBD2. The CDR3 sequence is 13 residues long. V lost 10 bases to trimming and J lost 7 bases; unmatched junction nucleotides: 9. CDR1 and CDR2 from the germline V gene are MNHEY and SVGAGI. In nucleotides, the CDR3 is TGTGCCACCTTCACTAGCGGGGTTAGGACCCAGTACTTC. This gives the protein CATFTSGVRTQYF.

In its sample, this clone was seen a few times. The gene calls are TRBV30 and TRBJ2-3; 11 positions agree with TRBD2. CDR1 is GTSNPN and CDR2 is SVGIG in the germline V gene (reference sequence). The length of the CDR3 is 15 residues. J gave up 7 bases and V 4 bases, and 10 bases lay outside the gene matches. CDR3 protein: CAWKKGTSGLHTQYF. CDR3 coding DNA: TGTGCCTGGAAAAAAGGGACTAGCGGCCTCCATACGCAGTATTTT.

The chain has TRBV18 and TRBJ2-2; maybe TRBD1 (5 bases). CDR1 is KGHSH, CDR2 LQKENI, per germline. The CDR3 extends over 14 amino acids. With 3 bases removed from V and 0 bases from J, the gap between germline ends came to 5 bases. CDR3 loop: CASSPTANTGELFF. CDR3 nucleotide sequence: TGTGCCAGCTCACCGACAGCGAACACCGGGGAGCTGTTTTTT.

On this clone itself: Sequence at one end of the junction differs from germline and may be a read error. The chain is built from TRBV30 and TRBJ2-1; D perhaps matches TRBD2 (7 bases). The germline gives CDR1 GTSNPN, CDR2 SVGIG (reference sequence). CDR3 size: 15 residues. CDR3 DNA sequence: TGTGCCTGGAGTCCAGCCGGGCGGGGGCCGCCTTCCGAAGTCTTC. Translated, it gives CAWSPAGRGPPSEVF.

In this sample, this clone turned up a few times. The chain recombines TRBV7-2 with TRBJ1-2, with 7 bases identical to TRBD1. The CDR3 spans 13 residues. V dropped 4 bases and J dropped 5; count of bases not matched to a gene: 4. Germline V gene data show CDR1 as SGHTA and CDR2 as FQGNSA. Here the CDR3 DNA reads TGTGCCAGCAGCTCGACAGGGAGTTATGGCTACACCTTC. Encoded protein: CASSSTGSYGYTF.

This clone turned up a few times. The chain carries TRBV28 and TRBJ1-4, with a weak D call TRBD1 (6 bases). This CDR3 spans 14 amino acids. V dropped 2 bases and J dropped 10 bases, with 14 bases sitting between them. The germline V gene has CDR1 MDHEN and CDR2 SYDVKM. The CDR3 here is CASSLRRGIGKLFF. In nucleotides, the CDR3 is TGTGCCAGCAGTTTACGCAGGGGTATCGGAAAACTGTTTTTT.

The chain combines TRBV5-1 with TRBJ2-1; 7 nucleotides match TRBD1. CDR3 length: 16 amino acids. The V gene's germline CDR1 is SGHRS and CDR2 YFSETQ. The ends lost 4 bases at V and 0 bases at J; junction bases unmatched: 7. CDR3 region: CASSPQGPGSYNEQFF. Here the CDR3 DNA reads TGCGCCAGCAGCCCACAGGGGCCTGGCTCCTACAATGAGCAGTTCTTC.